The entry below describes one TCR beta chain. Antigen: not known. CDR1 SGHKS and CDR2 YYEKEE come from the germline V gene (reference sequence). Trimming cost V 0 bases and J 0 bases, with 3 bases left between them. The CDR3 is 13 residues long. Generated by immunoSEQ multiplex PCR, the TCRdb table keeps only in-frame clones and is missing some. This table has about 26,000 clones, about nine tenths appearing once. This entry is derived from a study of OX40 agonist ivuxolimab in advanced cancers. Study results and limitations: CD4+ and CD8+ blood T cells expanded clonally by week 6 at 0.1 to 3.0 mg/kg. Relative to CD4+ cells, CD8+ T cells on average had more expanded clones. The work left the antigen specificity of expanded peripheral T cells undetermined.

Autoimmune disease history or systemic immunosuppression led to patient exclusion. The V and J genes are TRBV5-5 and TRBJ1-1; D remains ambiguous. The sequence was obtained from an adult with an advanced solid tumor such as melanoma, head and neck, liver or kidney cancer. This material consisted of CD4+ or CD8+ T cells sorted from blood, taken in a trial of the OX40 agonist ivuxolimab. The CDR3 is CASSLGLNTEAFF. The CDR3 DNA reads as TGTGCCAGCAGCTTGGGGCTGAACACTGAAGCTTTCTTT.